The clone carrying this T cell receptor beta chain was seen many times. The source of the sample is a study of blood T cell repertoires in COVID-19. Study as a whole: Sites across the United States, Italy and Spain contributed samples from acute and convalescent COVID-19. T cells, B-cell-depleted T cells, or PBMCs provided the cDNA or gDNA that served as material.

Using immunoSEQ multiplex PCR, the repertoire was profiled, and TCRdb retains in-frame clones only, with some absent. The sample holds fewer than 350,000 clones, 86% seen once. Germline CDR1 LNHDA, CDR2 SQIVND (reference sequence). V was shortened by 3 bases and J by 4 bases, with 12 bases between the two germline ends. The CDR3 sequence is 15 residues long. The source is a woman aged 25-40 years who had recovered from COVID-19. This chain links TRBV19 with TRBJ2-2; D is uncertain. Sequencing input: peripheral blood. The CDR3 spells CASSIWSRLTGELFF. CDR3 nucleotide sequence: TGTGCCAGTAGTATTTGGAGTCGCCTCACCGGGGAGCTGTTTTTT. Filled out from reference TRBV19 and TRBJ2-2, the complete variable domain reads DGGITQSPKYLFRKEGQNVTLSCEQNLNHDAMYWYRQDPGQGLRLIYYSQIVNDFQKGDIAEGYSVSREKKESFPLTVTSAQKNPTAFYLCASSIWSRLTGELFFGEGSRLTVL.